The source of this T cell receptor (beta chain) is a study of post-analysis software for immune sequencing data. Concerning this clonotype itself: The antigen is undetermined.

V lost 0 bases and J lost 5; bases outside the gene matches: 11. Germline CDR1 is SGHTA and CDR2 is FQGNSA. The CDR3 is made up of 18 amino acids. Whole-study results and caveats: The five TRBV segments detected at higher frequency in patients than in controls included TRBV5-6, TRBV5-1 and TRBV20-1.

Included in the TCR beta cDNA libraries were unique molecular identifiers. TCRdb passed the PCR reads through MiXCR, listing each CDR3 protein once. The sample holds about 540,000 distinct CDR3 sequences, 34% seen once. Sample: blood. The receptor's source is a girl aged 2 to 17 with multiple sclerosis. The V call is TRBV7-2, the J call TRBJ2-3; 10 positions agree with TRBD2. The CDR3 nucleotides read TGTGCCAGCAGCTTAGCCCCTCGTAAGCGGGGGGGCGAAGATACGCAGTATTTT. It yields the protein CASSLAPRKRGGEDTQYF. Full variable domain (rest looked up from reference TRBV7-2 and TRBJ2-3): GAGVSQSPSNKVTEKGKDVELRCDPISGHTALYWYRQSLGQGLEFLIYFQGNSAPDKSGLPSDRFSAERTGGSVSTLTIQRTQQEDSAVYLCASSLAPRKRGGEDTQYFGPGTRLTVL.